These 21 T cell receptor beta chains originate from one sample sequenced in a study of CD8 T cells in Susac syndrome. RNA was extracted with the RNeasy kit, and a quantity of roughly 0.5 to 1 ug was reverse transcribed using random hexamers. TCRdb re-analysed the immunoSEQ multiplex PCR reads in MiXCR, keeping a single row per CDR3 protein. The sample has 90,000 to 150,000 distinct CDR3 sequences, about 90% seen once; the top ten hold 0.13% to 0.15%. The sample taken for sequencing was CD4+ T cells from PBMCs. All receptors derive from a human donor in good health.

The genes are TRBV29-1 and TRBJ2-2, with D unclear. The length of the CDR3 is 12 residues. V was shortened by 7 bases and J by 2 bases, with 8 bases between the two germline ends. Germline V gene data show CDR1 as SQVTM and CDR2 as ANQGSEA. In nucleotides, the CDR3 is TGCAGCGCCAGACCCAACACCGGGGAGCTGTTTTTT. Residues: CSARPNTGELFF.

This chain uses TRBV29-1 with TRBJ1-1; unclear D gene. Germline-derived CDR1 and CDR2 are SQVTM and ANQGSEA. V dropped 0 bases and J dropped 1 base, with 12 bases sitting between them. The CDR3 is made up of 15 amino acids. Here the CDR3 reads CSVEDRGVWNTEAFF. The DNA of the CDR3 is TGCAGCGTTGAAGATCGAGGCGTTTGGAACACTGAAGCTTTCTTT.

This chain uses TRBV12-3 or TRBV12-4 with TRBJ1-1; TRBD1 agrees at 9 bases. V shed 6 bases and J 0 bases; nucleotides not matched to a gene: 5. This CDR3 has 15 amino acids. CDR3 DNA: TGTGCCAGCAGACGACAGGGGGGGGTGAACACTGAAGCTTTCTTT. Translating it yields CASRRQGGVNTEAFF.

In this sample, this clonotype turned up once. The CDR3 sequence: CASSWGESSYNEQFF. The DNA of the CDR3 is TGTGCCAGCAGTTGGGGAGAGAGCTCCTACAATGAGCAGTTCTTC. The gene calls are TRBV6-2 or TRBV6-3 and TRBJ2-1; perhaps TRBD2 as D (5 bases). In germline, CDR1 is MNHEY, CDR2 SVGEGT. This CDR3 spans 15 amino acids. V was cut by 4 bases and J by 0 bases, with 10 bases left in between.

The genes are TRBV6-5 and TRBJ1-2, with 9 bases fitting TRBD1. Trimming at V came to 6 bases and at J to 6 bases, leaving 8 bases not matched to a gene. The CDR3 consists of 14 residues. Germline V gene sequence: CDR1 MNHEY, CDR2 SVGAGI. CDR3 amino acids: CASRGDRVLDGYTF. For the CDR3, the DNA is TGTGCCAGCAGGGGGGACAGGGTCTTAGATGGCTACACCTTC.

The rearrangement links TRBV29-1 to TRBJ1-1; D is unresolved. The germline V and J ends were trimmed by 4 bases and 0 bases, with 9 bases remaining between them. The CDR3 contains 13 residues. Germline V lookup: CDR1 SQVTM, CDR2 ANQGSEA. As DNA, the CDR3 is TGCAGCGTTGCGGTCCAGCTGAACACTGAAGCTTTCTTT. Translating gives CSVAVQLNTEAFF.

For this clonotype: Mismatch with germline at one junction end may stem from a read error. The chain links TRBV6-1 to TRBJ2-7, with TRBD1 identical over 7 bases. Germline values: CDR1 MNHNS, CDR2 SASEGT. CDR3 length equals 15 residues. The CDR3 sequence: CASSQAWDRLYEQYF. In DNA form, the CDR3 reads TGTGCCAGCAGTCAAGCCTGGGACAGACTCTACGAGCAGTACTTC.

The chain combines TRBV10-3 with TRBJ2-2; 7 bases match TRBD2. V was clipped by 8 bases and J by 4 bases; unmatched bases: 16. The CDR3 is made up of 17 amino acids. CDR1 ENHRY and CDR2 SYGVKD come from the germline V gene. The CDR3 loop is CAISEIRRERGTGELFF. Here the CDR3 DNA reads TGTGCCATCTCGGAAATAAGGCGGGAGCGGGGCACCGGGGAGCTGTTTTTT.

The chain is built from TRBV6-2 or TRBV6-3 and TRBJ1-2; D might be TRBD1 (5 bases). The length of the CDR3 is 15 residues. Germline-derived CDR1 and CDR2 are MNHEY and SVGEGT. V was clipped by 5 bases and J by 1 base, with 14 bases between them. CDR3 sequence: CASSQRPGNNYGYTF. The CDR3 nucleotides are TGTGCCAGCAGTCAGCGACCAGGGAATAACTATGGCTACACCTTC.

J is TRBJ1-6 and V is TRBV5-1; TRBD1 matches 7 bases. Germline values: CDR1 SGHRS, CDR2 YFSETQ. The CDR3 totals 14 residues. J was trimmed by 10 bases and V by 3 bases; bases with no gene match: 7. In DNA, the CDR3 is TGCGCCAGCAGCTCCGGGACAGTGGGGTCACCCCTCCACTTT. Its translation is CASSSGTVGSPLHF.

The genes are TRBV20-1 and TRBJ1-5; maybe TRBD1 (5 bases). The germline V gene has CDR1 DFQATT and CDR2 SNEGSKA (reference sequence). Trimming took 0 bases from V and 1 from J, leaving 7 bases between them. This CDR3 has 14 residues. The CDR3 loop is CSARDWGSNQPQHF. The CDR3 DNA follows: TGCAGTGCTAGAGACTGGGGGAGCAATCAGCCCCAGCATTTT.

The gene calls are TRBV4-1 and TRBJ2-3; D might be TRBD1 or TRBD2, each matching 5 bases. The V end lost 3 bases, the J end lost 3 bases, and 19 bases lay between the germline ends. This CDR3 contains 17 residues. The germline V gene has CDR1 MGHRA and CDR2 YSYEKL. CDR3 DNA sequence: TGCGCCAGCAGCCAGGACCCAGGGAGATCGGATACAGATACGCAGTATTTT. Translated: CASSQDPGRSDTDTQYF.

The chain uses TRBV14 and TRBJ1-2; D perhaps matches TRBD1 (5 bases). Trimming left V 4 bases short and J 4 bases short, with 13 bases between. This CDR3 has 14 amino acids. The V gene's germline CDR1 is SGHDN and CDR2 FVKESK. CDR3 loop: CASSPGGSVYGYTF. For the CDR3, the DNA is TGTGCCAGCAGCCCGGGGGGAAGCGTCTATGGCTACACCTTC.

J is TRBJ1-3 and V is TRBV2; D gene unclear. The CDR3 covers 15 residues. V was clipped by 4 bases and J by 0 bases, with 10 bases between them. From germline, CDR1 is SNHLY and CDR2 FYNNEI. The DNA of the CDR3 is TGTGCCAGCAGTGCGGCAGCGGCCTCTGGAAACACCATATATTTT. It codes for CASSAAAASGNTIYF.

V gene TRBV23-1 combines with J gene TRBJ2-1; D not certain. TRBV23-1 is an ORF, and what it does is uncertain. This CDR3 spans 16 amino acids. CDR3 sequence: CASLKTSYVAFHVQFF. CDR3 nucleotide sequence: TGCGCAAGCCTCAAGACGTCTTATGTCGCTTTCCATGTGCAGTTCTTC.

This rearrangement joins TRBV7-9 to TRBJ1-2, with D hard to call. The V gene lost 3 bases and the J gene lost 8 bases, with 4 bases spanning the gap. This CDR3 has 10 residues. Germline CDR1 and CDR2: SEHNR and FQNEAQ (reference sequence). CDR3 residues: CASSLVGYTF. The CDR3 DNA reads TGTGCCAGCAGCTTGGTCGGCTACACCTTC.

DNA for the CDR3: TGTGCCAGCAGCTTAGAGCTCGTGGTCTCTGGAAACACCATATATTTT. Its protein product is CASSLELVVSGNTIYF. The V gene is TRBV7-2, the J gene TRBJ1-3; D unclear. Germline CDR1 SGHTA, CDR2 FQGNSA. The V end was cut by 1 base, the J end by 0 bases, with 10 bases between. The CDR3 extends over 16 amino acids. The variable domain in full, with the rest retrieved from reference TRBV7-2 and TRBJ1-3, is GAGVSQSPSNKVTEKGKDVELRCDPISGHTALYWYRQSLGQGLEFLIYFQGNSAPDKSGLPSDRFSAERTGGSVSTLTIQRTQQEDSAVYLCASSLELVVSGNTIYFGEGSWLTVV.

The chain joins TRBV27 to TRBJ2-5; 7 positions match TRBD1. With V trimmed by 5 bases and J by 1 base, 10 bases remained unmatched. Germline V lookup: CDR1 MNHEY, CDR2 SMNVEV (reference sequence). This CDR3 has 16 residues. CDR3 protein: CASSRPGQRTQETQYF. CDR3 nucleotide sequence: TGTGCCAGCAGTCGGCCGGGACAGAGGACCCAAGAGACCCAGTACTTC.

The J gene is TRBJ2-1, the V gene TRBV6-2 or TRBV6-3, with 8 bases matching TRBD1. The CDR3 runs to 14 residues. Germline V CDR1 and CDR2: MNHEY, SVGEGT. V shed 5 bases, J shed 4 bases, and the junction held 4 bases outside the gene matches. CDR3 in amino acids: CASSTGGPYNEQFF. CDR3 coding DNA: TGTGCCAGCAGTACAGGGGGACCTTACAATGAGCAGTTCTTC.

This clonotype was seen just once. V and J are TRBV7-3 and TRBJ2-1, with 8 bases lining up with TRBD1. CDR3 size: 13 residues. Losses at the gene ends were 3 bases for V and 9 bases for J; bases not matched to a gene: 4. CDR1 is SGHTA and CDR2 is FQGTGA in the germline V gene. In nucleotides, the CDR3 is TGTGCCAGCAGCTTGTCACAGGGGGGTGAGCAGTTCTTC. It translates to CASSLSQGGEQFF.

Comment on this clonotype: The junction shows a germline mismatch at one end, possibly a read error. The DNA of the CDR3 is TGTGCCAGCGGCTTCGGGGGAAACTCTGGAAACACCATATATTTT. Amino acids: CASGFGGNSGNTIYF. The chain joins TRBV7-3 to TRBJ1-3, with D perhaps matching TRBD1 (5 bases). This CDR3 has 15 amino acids. The germline V gene has CDR1 SGHTA and CDR2 FQGTGA.